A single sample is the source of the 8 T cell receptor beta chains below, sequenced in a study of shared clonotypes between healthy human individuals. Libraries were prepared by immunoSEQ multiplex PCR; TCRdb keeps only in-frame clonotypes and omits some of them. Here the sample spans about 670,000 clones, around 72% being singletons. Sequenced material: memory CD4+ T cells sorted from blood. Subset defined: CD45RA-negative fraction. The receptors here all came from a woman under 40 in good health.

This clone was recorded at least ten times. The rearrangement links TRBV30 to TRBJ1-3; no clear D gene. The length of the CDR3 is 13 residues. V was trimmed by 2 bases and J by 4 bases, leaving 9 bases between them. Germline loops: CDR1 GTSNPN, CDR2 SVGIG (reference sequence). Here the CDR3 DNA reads TGTGCCTGGAGTACTGGGCCGGGAAACACCATATATTTT. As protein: CAWSTGPGNTIYF.

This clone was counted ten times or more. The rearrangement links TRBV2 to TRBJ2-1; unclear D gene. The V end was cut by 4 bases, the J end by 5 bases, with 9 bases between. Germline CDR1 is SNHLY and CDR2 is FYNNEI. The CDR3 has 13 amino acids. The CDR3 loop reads CASSVGPDNEQFF. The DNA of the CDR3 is TGTGCCAGCAGTGTGGGCCCCGACAATGAGCAGTTCTTC. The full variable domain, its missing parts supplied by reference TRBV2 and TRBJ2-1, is EPEVTQTPSHQVTQMGQEVILRCVPISNHLYFYWYRQILGQKVEFLVSFYNNEISEKSEIFDDQFSVERPDGSNFTLKIRSTKLEDSAMYFCASSVGPDNEQFFGPGTRLTVL.

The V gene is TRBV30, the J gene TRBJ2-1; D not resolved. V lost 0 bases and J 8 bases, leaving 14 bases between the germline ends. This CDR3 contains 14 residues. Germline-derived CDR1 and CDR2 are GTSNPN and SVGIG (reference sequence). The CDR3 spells CAWSVWVRHHEQFF. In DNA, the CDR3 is TGTGCCTGGAGTGTCTGGGTCAGGCACCATGAGCAGTTCTTC.

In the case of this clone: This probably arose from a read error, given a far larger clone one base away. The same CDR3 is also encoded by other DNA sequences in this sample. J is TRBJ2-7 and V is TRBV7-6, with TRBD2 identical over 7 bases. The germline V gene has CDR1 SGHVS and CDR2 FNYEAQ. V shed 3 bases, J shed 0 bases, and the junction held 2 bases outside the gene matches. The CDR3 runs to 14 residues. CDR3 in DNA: TGTGCCAGCAGCTTGCAGCGGGACTCCTACGAGCAGTACTTC. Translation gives CASSLQRDSYEQYF.

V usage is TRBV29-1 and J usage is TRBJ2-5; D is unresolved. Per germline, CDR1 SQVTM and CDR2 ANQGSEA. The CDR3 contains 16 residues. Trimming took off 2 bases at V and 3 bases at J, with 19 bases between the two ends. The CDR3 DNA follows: TGCAGCGTTGAATACGGCAGAAACTTAGAAAAAGAGACCCAGTACTTC. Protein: CSVEYGRNLEKETQYF.

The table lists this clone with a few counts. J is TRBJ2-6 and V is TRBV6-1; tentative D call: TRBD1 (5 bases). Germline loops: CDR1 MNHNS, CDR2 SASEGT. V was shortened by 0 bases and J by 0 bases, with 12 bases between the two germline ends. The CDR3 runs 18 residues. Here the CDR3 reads CASSEALQVNSGANVLTF. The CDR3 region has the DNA TGTGCCAGCAGTGAAGCGCTACAGGTCAACTCTGGGGCCAACGTCCTGACTTTC.

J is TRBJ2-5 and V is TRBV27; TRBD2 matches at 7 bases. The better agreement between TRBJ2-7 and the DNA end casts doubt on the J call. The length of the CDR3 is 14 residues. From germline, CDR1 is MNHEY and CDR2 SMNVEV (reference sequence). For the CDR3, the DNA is TGTGCCAGCACCCCGCGGGGGAGGTTGTACGAGCAGTACTTC. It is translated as CASTPRGRLYEQYF.

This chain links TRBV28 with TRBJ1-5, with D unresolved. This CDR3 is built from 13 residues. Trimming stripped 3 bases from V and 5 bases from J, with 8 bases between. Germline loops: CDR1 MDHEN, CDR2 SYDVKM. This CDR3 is CASSLNNYQPQHF. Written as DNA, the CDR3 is TGTGCCAGCAGTTTGAACAACTATCAGCCCCAGCATTTT.